A selection of T cell receptor beta chains follows, all from one sample in a study of the immune and genomic landscape of osteosarcoma. Libraries were prepared by immunoSEQ multiplex PCR; TCRdb keeps only in-frame clonotypes and omits some of them. The profile shows about 1,000 clones, approximately 64% of them singletons. The sequenced sample consisted of tumor tissue from a local recurrence in the femur. These receptors all come from a man aged 70-80 years with osteosarcoma. CDR3s include the opening cysteine and the closing phenylalanine or tryptophan. D genes are given only for firm matches. The size entry is marked missing in some rows and otherwise reads once, few, many or a size class.

clone_size,v_call,d_call,j_call,cdr3_nt,cdr3_aa
few,TRBV7-6,-,TRBJ2-1,TGTGCCAGCAGCTTAGGCGCCTACAATGAGCAGTTCTTC,CASSLGAYNEQFF
few,TRBV2,TRBD2,TRBJ2-3,TGTGCCAGCAGTGAGGCTAGCGGGGGCCGGACCTATCTAGGTACGCAGTATTTT,CASSEASGGRTYLGTQYF
large,TRBV27,-,TRBJ1-1,TGTGCCAGCATCTCGCAGGGGAGAGCTGAAGCTTTCTTT,CASISQGRAEAFF
large,TRBV5-6,-,TRBJ1-2,TGTGCCAGCAGCTCCCCCCTGCAGTTAGCTAACTATGGCTACACCTTC,CASSSPLQLANYGYTF
-,TRBV9,-,TRBJ2-3,TGTGCCAGCTCCCAGGGGAATCTAAATACGCAGTATTTT,CASSQGNLNTQYF
once,TRBV9,-,TRBJ1-1,TGTGCCAGCAGCCCACGGGTCGAGGGGCCGAACACTGAAGCTTTCTTT,CASSPRVEGPNTEAFF
-,TRBV5-1,TRBD1,TRBJ1-2,TGCGCCAGCAGCTCCCTGGACAGGGGCGGCGGCTACACCTTC,CASSSLDRGGGYTF
-,TRBV5-1,TRBD1,TRBJ1-5,TGCGCCAGCAGCTTGGGGGACAGAAATCAGCCCCAGCATTTT,CASSLGDRNQPQHF
-,TRBV11-2,-,TRBJ1-1,TGTGCCAGCAGCTTAGGAGCAGGGAACACTGAAGCTTTCTTT,CASSLGAGNTEAFF
-,TRBV11-2,-,TRBJ1-6,TGTGCCAGCAGCCCCTTGTCAGGGGTTGATTCACCCCTCCACTTT,CASSPLSGVDSPLHF
-,TRBV30,-,TRBJ1-1,TGTGCCTGGGGTCCTAGTACTGAAGCTTTCTTT,CAWGPSTEAFF
-,TRBV5-1,TRBD2,TRBJ2-1,TGCGCCAGCAGCTTCGGGGGGGCCTGGTACAATGAGCAGTTCTTC,CASSFGGAWYNEQFF
-,TRBV7-2,-,TRBJ1-2,TGTGCCAGCAGCCAAGGGGACAACTATGGCTACACCTTC,CASSQGDNYGYTF
large,TRBV13,TRBD1,TRBJ2-1,TGTGCCAGCAGCTCACGGACAGGGGAAACCTACAATGAGCAGTTCTTC,CASSSRTGETYNEQFF
once,TRBV2,-,TRBJ1-6,TGTGCCAGCATCGCGGGGGGAAATTCACCCCTCCACTTT,CASIAGGNSPLHF
-,TRBV9,TRBD1,TRBJ2-2,TGTGCCAGCAGTCCGGGACAGCGAACCAACACCGGGGAGCTGTTTTTT,CASSPGQRTNTGELFF
-,TRBV2,TRBD1,TRBJ2-7,TGTGCCAGCAAATCGGACAGGGATGATGGGGGTCCCTACGAGCAGTACTTC,CASKSDRDDGGPYEQYF
-,TRBV5-4,TRBD1,TRBJ1-6,TGTGCCAGCAGCTTCGGACAGGGTCATTCACCCCTCCACTTT,CASSFGQGHSPLHF
-,TRBV19,-,TRBJ1-6,TGTGCCAGTAGTATTCGGAAGGGAAGCTCCTATAATTCACCCCTCCACTTT,CASSIRKGSSYNSPLHF
-,TRBV5-5,-,TRBJ1-5,TGTGCCAGCAGCTTGGTGCGGGCTGGGCAGCCCCAGCATTTT,CASSLVRAGQPQHF
-,TRBV11-2,TRBD1,TRBJ2-2,TGTGCCAGCAGCTTTGACAGGGGTCGCGGGGAGCTGTTTTTT,CASSFDRGRGELFF
-,TRBV30,TRBD1,TRBJ1-2,TGTGCCTGGAGTATGTCCGGGACAGGGGGCTACACCTTC,CAWSMSGTGGYTF
-,TRBV5-6,-,TRBJ1-1,TGTGCCAGCAGCTTGGAAGGTGTGGCTTTCTTT,CASSLEGVAFF
-,TRBV4-1,TRBD1,TRBJ1-5,TGCGCCAGCAGCCAAGCAGGGGGTAAGCAGCCCCAGCATTTT,CASSQAGGKQPQHF
-,TRBV10-3,TRBD1,TRBJ2-2,TGTGCCACCACGGACAGGGGCTCTTCGAACACCGGGGAGCTGTTTTTT,CATTDRGSSNTGELFF
-,TRBV5-6,TRBD1,TRBJ1-3,TGTGCCAGCAGCTTGAGAGGGGGCGACGGAAACACCATATATTTT,CASSLRGGDGNTIYF
large,TRBV6-1,-,TRBJ1-6,TGTGCCAGCATCGAGGGGCGGGCTACTTCACCCCTCCACTTT,CASIEGRATSPLHF
-,TRBV6-5,-,TRBJ1-2,TGTGCCAGCAGCGCAAATTCGGGGATTATGGTTGGCTACACCTTC,CASSANSGIMVGYTF
-,TRBV7-3,-,TRBJ2-1,TGTGCCAGCTCAGGAGGGAGTGAGCAGTTCTTC,CASSGGSEQFF
-,TRBV11-2,-,TRBJ2-7,TGTGCCAGCAGCTTAGGACCCCGGGGAGCACTAGCCTACGAGCAGTACTTC,CASSLGPRGALAYEQYF
few,TRBV29-1,-,TRBJ2-3,TGCAGCGTTTTAGAACGATCTAGCACAGATACGCAGTATTTT,CSVLERSSTDTQYF